This T cell receptor beta chain was identified during a study of cytomegalovirus exposure and HLA in healthy donors. There are a few counts of this clone. Its antigen is unidentified. A read error may account for a junction end that differs from germline. The PCR had 60 Vbeta and 13 Jbeta primers. Some clones are missing from TCRdb's copy, which holds only in-frame ones; the method was immunoSEQ multiplex PCR. Found here are 90,000 to 150,000 clones, over 75% of them singletons; the top ten hold 10% to 11%. The study's findings and limits: It was reported in a later analysis that an Asian-associated ancestry cluster showed fewer N-insertions than the approximately 670-donor mean.

The CDR3 spans 17 residues. The germline gives CDR1 SGHRS, CDR2 YFSETQ. The sequence was obtained from a man aged 35-49 years in good health and CMV-seropositive. The sequenced sample consisted of PBMCs. The V call is TRBV5-1, the J call TRBJ2-6, with 8 bases that match TRBD1. The CDR3 bases are TGCGCCAGCAGCTTGGTCCCAGGGGGCTCTGGGGCCAACGGCCTGACTTTC. The encoded protein is CASSLVPGGSGANGLTF.